The clone carrying this T cell receptor beta chain was detected a few times. Its antigen is unidentified. This sample was included in a study of T cells after yellow fever vaccination. Study-level findings and limits: A faster peak, day 5 versus 15, was reached by the weaker secondary response.

The V and J ends lost 1 base and 10 bases respectively, with 8 bases between them. This CDR3 has 12 amino acids. Germline V gene data show CDR1 as SGHTA and CDR2 as FQGNSA. TCR cDNA was made by 5'RACE template switching, adding a universal primer site and UMIs. Using its own MiXCR run on the 5' RACE reads, TCRdb lists one record per CDR3 protein. Of around 330,000 distinct CDR3 sequences detected, around 3.9% appear once; the ten largest clones hold around 20%. The chain carries TRBV7-2 and TRBJ2-1, with D possibly being TRBD2 (5 bases). This receptor was taken from a man aged 18 to 30 who received the YFV17D yellow fever vaccine. The sample was PBMCs, taken on the day of the yellow fever booster vaccination. CDR3 region: CASSLDSGEQFF. CDR3 in DNA: TGTGCCAGCAGCTTAGACTCGGGGGAGCAGTTCTTC.